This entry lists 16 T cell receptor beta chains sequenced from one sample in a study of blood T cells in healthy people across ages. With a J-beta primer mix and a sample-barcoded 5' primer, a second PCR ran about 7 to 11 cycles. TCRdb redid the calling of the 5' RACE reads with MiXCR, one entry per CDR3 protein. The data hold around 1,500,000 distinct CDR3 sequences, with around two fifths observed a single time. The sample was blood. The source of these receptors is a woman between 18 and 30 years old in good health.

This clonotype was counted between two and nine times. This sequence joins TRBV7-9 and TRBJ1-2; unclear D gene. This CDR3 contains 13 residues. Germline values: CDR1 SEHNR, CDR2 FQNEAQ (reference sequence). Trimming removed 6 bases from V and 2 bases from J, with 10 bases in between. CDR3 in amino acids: CASSGVTNYGYTF. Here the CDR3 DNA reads TGTGCCAGCAGTGGCGTCACAAACTATGGCTACACCTTC.

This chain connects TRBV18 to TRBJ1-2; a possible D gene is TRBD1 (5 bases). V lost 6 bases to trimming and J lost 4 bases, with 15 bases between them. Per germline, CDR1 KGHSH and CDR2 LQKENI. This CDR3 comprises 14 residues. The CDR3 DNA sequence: TGTGCCAGCTCCCCCGGCAGGGCGGCCTATGGCTACACCTTC. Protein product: CASSPGRAAYGYTF.

CDR3 in DNA: TGTGCCTGGAGTGGAATTGACGGGGAGACCCAGTACTTC. Translating gives CAWSGIDGETQYF. V and J are TRBV30 and TRBJ2-5, with D unresolved. CDR1 is GTSNPN and CDR2 is SVGIG in the germline V gene (reference sequence). V was shortened by 1 base and J by 5 bases, with 11 bases between the two germline ends. The CDR3 totals 13 residues. Full variable domain (outside the CDR3, taken from reference TRBV30 and TRBJ2-5): SQTIHQWPATLVQPVGSPLSLECTVEGTSNPNLYWYRQAAGRGLQLLFYSVGIGQISSEVPQNLSASRPQDRQFILSSKKLLLSDSGFYLCAWSGIDGETQYFGPGTRLLVL.

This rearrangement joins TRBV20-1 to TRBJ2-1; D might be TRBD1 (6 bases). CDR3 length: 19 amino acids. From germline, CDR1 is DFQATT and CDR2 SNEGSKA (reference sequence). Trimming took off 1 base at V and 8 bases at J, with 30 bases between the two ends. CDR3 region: CSARAYAGVTGNFFDEQFF. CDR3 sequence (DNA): TGCAGTGCTAGAGCTTACGCCGGGGTAACAGGGAACTTTTTCGATGAGCAGTTCTTC.

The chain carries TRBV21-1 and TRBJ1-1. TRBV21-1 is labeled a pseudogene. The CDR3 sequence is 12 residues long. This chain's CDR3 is CASSRGRAEAFF. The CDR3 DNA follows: TGTGCCAGCAGCAGGGGTAGAGCTGAAGCTTTCTTT.

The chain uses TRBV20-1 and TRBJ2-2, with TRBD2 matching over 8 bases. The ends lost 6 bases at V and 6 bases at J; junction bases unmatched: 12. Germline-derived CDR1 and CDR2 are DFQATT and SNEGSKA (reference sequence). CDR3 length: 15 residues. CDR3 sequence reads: CSATAGAVGAGELFF. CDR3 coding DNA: TGCAGTGCCACAGCGGGAGCCGTAGGGGCCGGGGAGCTGTTTTTT.

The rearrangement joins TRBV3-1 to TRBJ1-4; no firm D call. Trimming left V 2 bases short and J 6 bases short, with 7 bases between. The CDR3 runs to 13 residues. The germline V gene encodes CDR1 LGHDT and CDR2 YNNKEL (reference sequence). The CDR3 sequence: CASSQLSHEKLFF. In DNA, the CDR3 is TGTGCCAGCAGCCAACTCTCCCATGAAAAACTGTTTTTT.

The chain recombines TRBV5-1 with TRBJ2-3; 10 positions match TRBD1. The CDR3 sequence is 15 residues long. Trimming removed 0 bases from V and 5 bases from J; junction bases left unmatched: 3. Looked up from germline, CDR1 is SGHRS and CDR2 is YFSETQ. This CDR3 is CASSLVDRGEDTQYF. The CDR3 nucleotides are TGCGCCAGCAGCTTGGTGGACAGGGGGGAAGATACGCAGTATTTT. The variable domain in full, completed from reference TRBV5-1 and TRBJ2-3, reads KAGVTQTPRYLIKTRGQQVTLSCSPISGHRSVSWYQQTPGQGLQFLFEYFSETQRNKGNFPGRFSGRQFSNSRSEMNVSTLELGDSALYLCASSLVDRGEDTQYFGPGTRLTVL.

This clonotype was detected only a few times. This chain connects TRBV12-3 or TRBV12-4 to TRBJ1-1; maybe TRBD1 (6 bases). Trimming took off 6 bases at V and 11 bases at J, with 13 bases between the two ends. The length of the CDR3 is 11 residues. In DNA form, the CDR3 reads TGTGCCAGCAGAACGACAGGACCCGCTTTCTTT. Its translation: CASRTTGPAFF.

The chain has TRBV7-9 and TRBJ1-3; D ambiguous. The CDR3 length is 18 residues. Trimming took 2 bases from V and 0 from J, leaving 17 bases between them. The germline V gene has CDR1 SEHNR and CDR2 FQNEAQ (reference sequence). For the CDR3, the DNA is TGTGCCAGCAGCTTATACGGTGGGAGGCGGCTCTCTGGAAACACCATATATTTT. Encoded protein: CASSLYGGRRLSGNTIYF.

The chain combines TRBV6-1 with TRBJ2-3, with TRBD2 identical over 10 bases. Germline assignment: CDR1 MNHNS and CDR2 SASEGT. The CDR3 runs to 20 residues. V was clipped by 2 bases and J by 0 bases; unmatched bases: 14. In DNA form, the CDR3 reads TGTGCCAGCAGTGAACGGAGGCTAGCGGGGGATCCGTCTAGCACAGATACGCAGTATTTT. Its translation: CASSERRLAGDPSSTDTQYF.

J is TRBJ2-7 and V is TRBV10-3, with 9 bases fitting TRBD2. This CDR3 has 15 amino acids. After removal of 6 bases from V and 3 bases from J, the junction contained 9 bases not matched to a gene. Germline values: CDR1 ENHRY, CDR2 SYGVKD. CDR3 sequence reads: CAISAGVAGDYEQYF. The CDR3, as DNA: TGTGCCATCAGCGCCGGGGTAGCGGGGGACTACGAGCAGTACTTC.

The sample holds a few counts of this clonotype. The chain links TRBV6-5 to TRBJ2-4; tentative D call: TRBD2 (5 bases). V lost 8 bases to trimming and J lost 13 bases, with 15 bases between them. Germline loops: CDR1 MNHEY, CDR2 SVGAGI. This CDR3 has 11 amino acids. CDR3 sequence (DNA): TGTGCCAGCGGGAGCACTCGTGAGCAGTACTTC. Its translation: CASGSTREQYF.

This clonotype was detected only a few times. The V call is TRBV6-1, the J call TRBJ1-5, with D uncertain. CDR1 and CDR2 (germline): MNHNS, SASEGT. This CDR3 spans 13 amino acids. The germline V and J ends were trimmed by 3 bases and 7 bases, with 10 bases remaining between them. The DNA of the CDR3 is TGTGCCAGCAGTGAGACCGGCTGGCAGCCCCAGCATTTT. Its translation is CASSETGWQPQHF.

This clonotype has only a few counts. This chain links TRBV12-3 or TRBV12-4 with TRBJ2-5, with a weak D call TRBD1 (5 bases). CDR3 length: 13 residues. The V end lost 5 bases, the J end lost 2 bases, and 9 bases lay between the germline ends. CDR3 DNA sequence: TGTGCCAGCAGTGTGAACAGGCAAGAGACCCAGTACTTC. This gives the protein CASSVNRQETQYF.

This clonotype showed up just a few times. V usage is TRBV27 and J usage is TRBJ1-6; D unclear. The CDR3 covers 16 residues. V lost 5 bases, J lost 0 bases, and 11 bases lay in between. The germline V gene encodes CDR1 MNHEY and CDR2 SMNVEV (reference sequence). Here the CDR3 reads CASSPVSSSYNSPLHF. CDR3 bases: TGTGCCAGCAGTCCTGTCTCGAGCTCCTATAATTCACCCCTCCACTTT.